A selection of T cell receptor beta chains follows, all from one sample in a study of persistence of HIV-infected CD4 T cells. TCRdb's table, derived via immunoSEQ multiplex PCR, lists solely in-frame clones and lacks some. This repertoire shows roughly 60,000 clones, roughly 77% found once; its top ten account for 1.5% to 2%. Which antigens these TCRs recognize remains unknown. Sequencing was performed on CD4+ T cells sorted from PBMCs after roughly 18-hour stimulation, taken from a patient who received antiretroviral therapy. The receptor set was obtained from an adult man with HIV who was CMV-seropositive. Each CDR3 is given with its conserved first and last residue. A D gene is named only where the DNA matches it firmly. Clone size appears in some rows only: once, few, many, or a class for an expanded clone.

size,V,D,J,CDR3,DNA
.,TRBV14,.,TRBJ1-1,CASSQVLGPQNTEAFF,TGTGCCAGCAGCCAAGTTTTGGGGCCTCAGAACACTGAAGCTTTCTTT
few,TRBV19,TRBD1,TRBJ1-5,CASSPWDRESQPQHF,TGTGCCAGTAGTCCCTGGGACAGGGAGAGTCAGCCCCAGCATTTT
.,TRBV7-6,TRBD1,TRBJ1-1,CASSLGGTGSEAFF,TGTGCCAGCAGCTTAGGTGGGACAGGGAGTGAAGCTTTCTTT
.,TRBV10-3,TRBD2,TRBJ2-3,CAISPAGGHTDTQYF,TGTGCCATCAGTCCAGCGGGGGGGCACACAGATACGCAGTATTTT
few,TRBV19,.,TRBJ1-3,CASSNLAEGNTIYF,TGTGCCAGTAGTAACCTCGCAGAGGGAAACACCATATATTTT
.,TRBV24-1,.,TRBJ1-2,CATSEGGDREHGYTF,TGTGCCACCAGTGAGGGGGGAGATAGGGAACATGGCTACACCTTC
.,TRBV6-6,.,TRBJ1-6,CASSPPKGSSYNSPLHF,TGTGCCAGCAGTCCCCCAAAAGGGAGCTCCTATAATTCACCCCTCCACTTT
.,TRBV7-2,.,TRBJ1-3,CASRRGGSGNTIYF,TGTGCCAGCAGACGAGGGGGCTCTGGAAACACCATATATTTT
.,TRBV14,.,TRBJ1-3,CASSSGSVPGNTIYF,TGTGCCAGCAGCTCAGGGTCTGTTCCTGGAAACACCATATATTTT
many,TRBV6-6,.,TRBJ2-1,CASSYFESSYNEQFF,TGTGCCAGCAGTTACTTTGAGAGCTCCTACAATGAGCAGTTCTTC
.,TRBV7-9,TRBD2,TRBJ2-3,CASSLSGGAVNTQYF,TGTGCCAGCAGCTTAAGCGGGGGGGCCGTAAATACGCAGTATTTT
.,TRBV9,TRBD1,TRBJ1-6,CASSGTGVNSPLHF,TGTGCCAGCAGCGGGACAGGGGTTAATTCACCCCTCCACTTT
.,TRBV3-1/TRBV3-2,TRBD1,TRBJ2-2,CASSQSGDRAATGELFF,TGTGCCAGCAGCCAATCCGGGGACAGGGCGGCCACCGGGGAGCTGTTTTTT
.,TRBV6-1,.,TRBJ1-5,CASSERGGYSNQPQHF,TGTGCCAGCAGTGAACGAGGGGGATATAGCAATCAGCCCCAGCATTTT
few,TRBV29-1,.,TRBJ1-6,CSVGEGNHSPLHF,TGCAGCGTTGGGGAGGGGAACCATTCACCCCTCCACTTT
.,TRBV6-6,.,TRBJ2-2,CASSRDRNTGELFF,TGTGCCAGCAGCAGAGACCGGAACACCGGGGAGCTGTTTTTT
.,TRBV19,.,TRBJ2-2,CASTQQIAGELFF,TGTGCCAGTACGCAACAAATCGCCGGGGAGCTGTTTTTT
.,TRBV4-2,.,TRBJ2-7,CASSRTLGAYEQYF,TGTGCCAGCAGCCGCACACTAGGGGCCTACGAGCAGTACTTC
.,TRBV19,.,TRBJ1-2,CASSMGTNYGYTF,TGTGCCAGTAGTATGGGGACAAACTATGGCTACACCTTC
.,TRBV5-8,.,TRBJ2-7,CASSLGFSSYEQYF,TGTGCCAGCAGCTTGGGGTTCAGCTCCTACGAGCAGTACTTC
.,TRBV27,TRBD2,TRBJ2-1,CASSLSSSGGAYNEQFF,TGTGCCAGCAGTTTATCGTCTAGCGGGGGGGCCTACAATGAGCAGTTCTTC
.,TRBV10-3,.,TRBJ2-3,CAISESIGAGLTTDTQYF,TGTGCCATCAGTGAGTCGATAGGTGCAGGATTGACCACAGATACGCAGTATTTT
.,TRBV12-3/TRBV12-4,.,TRBJ1-1,CASSNSMNTEAFF,TGTGCCAGCAGCAACTCCATGAACACTGAAGCTTTCTTT
.,TRBV6-6,.,TRBJ1-2,CASSPVGANYGYTF,TGTGCCAGCAGCCCCGTCGGAGCTAACTATGGCTACACCTTC
few,TRBV14,.,TRBJ2-7,CASSQAPATAEYF,TGTGCCAGCAGCCAAGCCCCCGCTACCGCGGAGTACTTC
.,TRBV28,TRBD1,TRBJ1-3,CASSTTGANSGNTIYF,TGTGCCAGCAGTACGACAGGGGCGAACTCTGGAAACACCATATATTTT
few,TRBV10-1,.,TRBJ1-1,CASSFGKGGKTEAFF,TGCGCCAGCAGTTTCGGGAAAGGCGGAAAGACTGAAGCTTTCTTT
.,TRBV9,.,TRBJ1-2,CASSTNRDNYGYTF,TGTGCCAGCAGCACAAACAGGGATAACTATGGCTACACCTTC
.,TRBV5-1,TRBD1,TRBJ2-3,CASSLDRGPGSTDTQYF,TGCGCCAGCAGCTTGGACAGGGGGCCTGGGAGCACAGATACGCAGTATTTT
.,TRBV6-5,.,TRBJ2-2,CASSYFPTGAGELFF,TGTGCCAGCAGTTACTTCCCGACAGGCGCCGGGGAGCTGTTTTTT
few,TRBV4-2,TRBD1,TRBJ1-1,CASSQVGQGANTEAFF,TGTGCCAGCAGCCAAGTCGGACAGGGCGCGAACACTGAAGCTTTCTTT
.,TRBV30,TRBD1,TRBJ1-6,CAWKRDRGNSPLHF,TGTGCCTGGAAGAGGGACAGGGGGAATTCACCCCTCCACTTT
.,TRBV18,.,TRBJ2-2,CASSPRMEPTGELFF,TGTGCCAGCTCACCACGTATGGAACCGACCGGGGAGCTGTTTTTT
few,TRBV5-1,.,TRBJ1-6,CASSPNGQNSPLHF,TGCGCCAGCAGCCCGAACGGACAGAATTCACCCCTCCACTTT
.,TRBV5-5,TRBD1,TRBJ1-3,CASSPSTGTGFGGNTIYF,TGTGCCAGCAGCCCCTCAACCGGGACAGGGTTTGGTGGAAACACCATATATTTT
.,TRBV5-1,TRBD2,TRBJ2-3,CASSLRGGLSTDTQYF,TGCGCCAGCAGCTTACGGGGGGGCCTTAGCACAGATACGCAGTATTTT
.,TRBV6-5,TRBD1,TRBJ1-3,CASLYRGSGNTIYF,TGTGCCAGCCTCTACAGGGGCTCTGGAAACACCATATATTTT
.,TRBV30,TRBD1,TRBJ1-6,CAWSVETGFSPLHF,TGTGCCTGGAGTGTTGAGACAGGGTTTTCACCCCTCCACTTT
.,TRBV4-1,TRBD1,TRBJ1-1,CASSPQGARNTEAFF,TGCGCCAGCAGCCCACAGGGGGCCCGGAACACTGAAGCTTTCTTT
once,TRBV18,TRBD1,TRBJ1-2,CASSPGTGGKGYTF,TGTGCCAGCTCCCCCGGGACAGGGGGCAAGGGCTACACCTTC
.,TRBV9,.,TRBJ2-2,CASSEGHKYPGELFF,TGTGCCAGCAGCGAGGGTCATAAATATCCCGGGGAGCTGTTTTTT
.,TRBV9,TRBD1,TRBJ1-1,CASSATGDSTEAFF,TGTGCCAGCAGCGCGACAGGGGATAGCACTGAAGCTTTCTTT
.,TRBV27,.,TRBJ1-5,CASSWRQGMGSNQPQHF,TGTGCCAGCAGTTGGAGGCAGGGGATGGGTAGCAATCAGCCCCAGCATTTT
.,TRBV15,.,TRBJ2-3,CATSRDWDPGQWADTQYF,TGTGCCACCAGCAGAGATTGGGACCCAGGGCAGTGGGCGGATACGCAGTATTTT
.,TRBV12-5,.,TRBJ1-5,CASGLDTLQPQHF,TGTGCTAGTGGTTTGGACACTCTTCAGCCCCAGCATTTT
.,TRBV24-1,TRBD1,TRBJ1-3,CATRQGFSGNTIYF,TGTGCCACCAGACAGGGGTTTTCTGGAAACACCATATATTTT